This T cell receptor (beta chain) was sequenced in a study of T cell responses to AZD1222 COVID-19 vaccine. General observations from the study: Vaccine-related CD4 TCRs covered spike, predominating at 160-218 and 743-854. Of the AZD1222 recipients, only five to seven were seropositive at baseline. Females outnumbered males among donors, who were mostly white British; clonal diversity was possibly underestimated. The repertoires were collected only after the peak T cell response.

About this clone itself: Its antigen is not identified.

The germline V gene has CDR1 KGHDR and CDR2 SFDVKD. The CDR3 extends over 16 amino acids. The V gene end was trimmed by 4 bases and the J gene end by 3 bases; junction bases not matched to a gene: 7. TCRdb keeps only in-frame clones here, not all; method: immunoSEQ multiplex PCR. The sample has tens of thousands of clones, around 86% seen once; the top ten hold roughly 18%. The chain joins TRBV24-1 to TRBJ1-5; 8 nucleotides line up with TRBD1. The sequences come from peripheral blood, collected 28 days after the second AZD1222 dose. This receptor was taken from an adult who received the AZD1222 COVID-19 vaccine. The CDR3 here is CATSDPRTGINQPQHF. The CDR3 DNA sequence: TGTGCCACCAGTGACCCGCGGACAGGGATCAATCAGCCCCAGCATTTT.